The 31 T cell receptor beta chains presented below share a single source sample, sequenced in a study of blood T cells in healthy people across ages. Together with a sample-barcoded 5' primer, a J-beta primer mix was included in a second PCR lasting roughly 6 to 12 cycles. TCRdb re-called the 5' RACE reads through MiXCR, storing one row per CDR3 protein. The data show about 1.8 million distinct CDR3 sequences, about 49% seen once. Sequenced: blood. The receptors come from a woman aged 40 to 50 in good health.

The DNA for the CDR3 is TGTGCCAGCAGCTTAGAGCAGGGAAGTCCACAAGAGACCCAGTACTTC. It is translated as CASSLEQGSPQETQYF. This chain links TRBV7-9 with TRBJ2-5, with D maybe TRBD1 (5 bases). CDR1 and CDR2 (germline): SEHNR, FQNEAQ (reference sequence). V lost 1 base, J lost 2 bases, and 14 bases lay in between. This CDR3 is built from 16 residues.

This clonotype was seen a single time. This chain uses TRBV28 with TRBJ2-5, with 8 bases identical to TRBD1. CDR1 MDHEN and CDR2 SYDVKM come from the germline V gene. V shed 3 bases and J 3 bases; nucleotides not matched to a gene: 15. The CDR3 consists of 18 residues. Here the CDR3 DNA reads TGTGCCAGCAGTTTGGAGGCAGGGGGCGATTCGGGGAAAGAGACCCAGTACTTC. This encodes CASSLEAGGDSGKETQYF.

The CDR3 loop reads CASIRTGGVAETQFF. Written as DNA, the CDR3 is TGTGCCAGCATTAGAACAGGGGGGGTTGCTGAGACCCAGTTCTTC. J is TRBJ2-1 and V is TRBV6-6; TRBD1 might be the D (8 bases). Trimming removed 7 bases at V and 13 bases at J, with 26 bases between. CDR3 length: 15 residues. Germline CDR1 reads MNHNY; CDR2 reads SVGAGI (reference sequence).

The gene calls are TRBV28 and TRBJ1-2; D call uncertain. In germline, CDR1 is MDHEN, CDR2 SYDVKM. Deletions cut 5 bases from V and 6 bases from J, with 7 bases between. CDR3 length: 11 amino acids. CDR3 region: CASSRSNGYTF. Written as DNA, the CDR3 is TGTGCCAGCAGTCGGAGTAATGGCTACACCTTC.

V gene TRBV5-1 combines with J gene TRBJ2-1; TRBD2 matches 9 bases. After removal of 7 bases from V and 6 bases from J, the junction contained 11 bases not matched to a gene. CDR1 SGHRS and CDR2 YFSETQ come from the germline V gene. The CDR3 length is 15 residues. CDR3 sequence reads: CASRLGLARGNEQFF. The CDR3, as DNA: TGCGCCAGCCGATTGGGACTAGCAAGGGGCAATGAGCAGTTCTTC.

This clonotype was detected a few times. The chain employs TRBV4-3 and TRBJ1-2; maybe TRBD1 (6 bases). Germline V gene sequence: CDR1 LGHNA, CDR2 YSLEER. The V end lost 4 bases, the J end lost 4 bases, and 13 bases lay between the germline ends. CDR3 length equals 14 residues. CDR3 residues: CASSPGRGAYGYTF. CDR3 nucleotide sequence: TGCGCCAGCAGCCCAGGGAGGGGGGCCTATGGCTACACCTTC.

The chain recombines TRBV11-2 with TRBJ2-4; D may correspond to TRBD1 or TRBD2 (6 bases each). The end of the DNA is better explained by TRBJ2-7, so the J call may be wrong. Germline V gene lookup returns CDR1 SGHAT and CDR2 FQNNGV. The CDR3 is made up of 12 amino acids. CDR3 nucleotides: TGTGCCAGCAGGCGGGACACGCTCGAGCAGTACTTC. Its translation is CASRRDTLEQYF.

The gene calls are TRBV6-1 and TRBJ1-5, with D tentatively TRBD1 (5 bases). With 7 bases removed from V and 5 bases from J, the gap between germline ends came to 18 bases. The CDR3 runs 15 residues. Germline V lookup: CDR1 MNHNS, CDR2 SASEGT. CDR3 sequence: CASTEIGARDQPQHF. In nucleotides, the CDR3 is TGTGCCAGCACAGAGATCGGGGCGAGGGATCAGCCCCAGCATTTT.

V and J are TRBV7-2 and TRBJ2-3; TRBD2 might be the D (7 bases). V lost 5 bases and J lost 7, with 22 bases in between. From germline, CDR1 is SGHTA and CDR2 FQGNSA. The CDR3 has 16 amino acids. CDR3 amino acids: CASSDALGGGPNTQYF. The DNA of the CDR3 is TGTGCCAGCAGCGATGCCCTGGGGGGGGGCCCGAATACGCAGTATTTT.

The V and J genes are TRBV27 and TRBJ2-5; D perhaps matches TRBD2 (5 bases). V shed 5 bases and J shed 5 bases, with 18 bases lying between them. This CDR3 comprises 15 residues. Germline loops: CDR1 MNHEY, CDR2 SMNVEV (reference sequence). The CDR3 bases are TGTGCCAGCAGTCCAGGACTGAGAGCTGGTGAGACCCAGTACTTC. Protein sequence: CASSPGLRAGETQYF.

This clonotype was seen a few times. The gene calls are TRBV7-2 and TRBJ2-3; 13 bases line up with TRBD2. Germline V CDR1 and CDR2: SGHTA, FQGNSA. Unmatched junction bases numbered 9, after V lost 4 bases and J lost 5 bases. This CDR3 region has 17 residues. The CDR3 loop is CASSYRLAGGPLDTQYF. The CDR3 coding sequence is TGTGCCAGCAGCTATCGACTAGCGGGGGGCCCTTTAGATACGCAGTATTTT.

This rearrangement joins TRBV7-3 to TRBJ2-7, with D hard to call. Judging by the DNA end, TRBJ2-5 fits better; the J call may be wrong. The CDR3 is made up of 13 amino acids. Germline assignment: CDR1 SGHTA and CDR2 FQGTGA. The CDR3 bases are TGTGCCAGCAGCGGTCCTCAAGGAGAGACCCAGTACTTC. It encodes CASSGPQGETQYF.

This clonotype came up once. This chain links TRBV20-1 with TRBJ2-7; D possibly matches TRBD1 or TRBD2 (7 bases each). The germline V gene has CDR1 DFQATT and CDR2 SNEGSKA (reference sequence). Trimming took off 3 bases at V and 7 bases at J, with 13 bases between the two ends. The CDR3 contains 12 residues. CDR3 bases: TGCAGTGCTAGCAGGGGGGGTAATGAGCAGTACTTC. Its protein is CSASRGGNEQYF.

The CDR3 DNA follows: TGTGCCAGCAGGGTCGGACAGGGGGACGCTTTCTTT. Translated, it gives CASRVGQGDAFF. The rearrangement uses TRBV12-3 or TRBV12-4 and TRBJ1-1; TRBD1 matches 10 bases. This CDR3 spans 12 amino acids. The J segment lost 11 bases and the V segment lost 6 bases, leaving 6 bases of the junction unmatched.

This clonotype was detected only a few times. The chain recombines TRBV10-3 with TRBJ2-1; perhaps TRBD2 as D (6 bases). Germline-derived CDR1 and CDR2 are ENHRY and SYGVKD. CDR3 size: 15 residues. Trimming cost V 2 bases and J 7 bases, with 15 bases left between them. This chain's CDR3 is CAISEIVVAGNEQFF. The CDR3 DNA follows: TGTGCCATCAGTGAGATAGTCGTGGCGGGGAATGAGCAGTTCTTC.

This rearrangement joins TRBV6-5 to TRBJ1-2; D is unresolved. The CDR3 consists of 16 residues. Germline CDR1 is MNHEY and CDR2 is SVGAGI. Trimming cost V 5 bases and J 4 bases, with 20 bases left between them. CDR3 sequence reads: CASSKSWAGAFYGYTF. Here the CDR3 DNA reads TGTGCCAGCAGTAAGTCTTGGGCAGGAGCGTTCTATGGCTACACCTTC.

In its sample, this clonotype was seen a few times. This may be a read error, as it is one base from a much larger clone. V is TRBV5-1 and J is TRBJ2-6; maybe TRBD1 (6 bases). CDR1 is SGHRS and CDR2 is YFSETQ in the germline V gene. The CDR3 consists of 15 residues. This CDR3 is CASSLAGVGANVLTF. The CDR3 region has the DNA TGTGCCAGCAGCTTAGCAGGGGTTGGGGCCAACGTCCTGACTTTC.

The chain recombines TRBV10-3 with TRBJ2-3, with D perhaps TRBD1 (5 bases). Germline loops: CDR1 ENHRY, CDR2 SYGVKD. This CDR3 has 16 residues. V lost 6 bases, J lost 0 bases, and 16 bases lay in between. CDR3 DNA sequence: TGTGCCATCAGCAGGGATATCCCGCTTAGCACAGATACGCAGTATTTT. Translating gives CAISRDIPLSTDTQYF.

The J gene is TRBJ2-7, the V gene TRBV6-1; 14 bases map to TRBD2. The CDR3 is made up of 19 amino acids. Germline values: CDR1 MNHNS, CDR2 SASEGT. Unmatched junction bases numbered 14, after V lost 3 bases and J lost 4 bases. CDR3 sequence: CASSDPGLAGVPGSYEQYF. DNA for the CDR3: TGTGCCAGCAGTGACCCGGGACTAGCGGGGGTTCCTGGCTCTTACGAGCAGTACTTC.

On this clonotype itself: A much more abundant neighbour one base away suggests this may be a read error. The J gene is TRBJ2-7, the V gene TRBV4-3, with D maybe TRBD1 (6 bases). Trimming took 1 base from V and 3 from J, leaving 13 bases between them. The CDR3 runs 15 residues. Germline V gene lookup returns CDR1 LGHNA and CDR2 YSLEER. In nucleotides, the CDR3 is TGCGCCAGCAGCCAAGTATGTAGGGGGAGCTACGAGCAGTACTTC. Its protein is CASSQVCRGSYEQYF.

This clonotype has just one count. The chain uses TRBV4-3 and TRBJ2-7, with a possible D match to TRBD2 (5 bases). The better agreement between TRBJ2-5 and the DNA end casts doubt on the J call. This CDR3 has 13 residues. CDR1 and CDR2 (germline): LGHNA, YSLEER. The CDR3 sequence: CASSGSLLGTQYF. Here the CDR3 DNA reads TGCGCCAGCAGTGGGAGTTTGTTGGGGACCCAGTACTTC.

The sample holds a few counts of this clonotype. The gene calls are TRBV7-2 and TRBJ2-7; 8 nucleotides align to TRBD2. The CDR3 runs 17 residues. Per the germline V gene, CDR1 is SGHTA and CDR2 is FQGNSA. Losses at the gene ends were 2 bases for V and 0 bases for J; bases not matched to a gene: 9. CDR3 residues: CASSLPARGGSSYEQYF. CDR3 nucleotides: TGTGCCAGCAGCTTACCGGCTCGGGGGGGCAGCTCCTACGAGCAGTACTTC. The full variable domain, rest sourced from reference TRBV7-2 and TRBJ2-7, is GAGVSQSPSNKVTEKGKDVELRCDPISGHTALYWYRQSLGQGLEFLIYFQGNSAPDKSGLPSDRFSAERTGGSVSTLTIQRTQQEDSAVYLCASSLPARGGSSYEQYFGPGTRLTVT.

The chain uses TRBV7-2 and TRBJ1-3; D unclear. CDR3 length equals 17 residues. From germline, CDR1 is SGHTA and CDR2 FQGNSA. Trimming shortened V by 0 bases and J by 0 bases, and 12 bases separated the two germline ends. The CDR3, as DNA: TGTGCCAGCAGCTTAGCCGGGCGGACCTACTCTGGAAACACCATATATTTT. This encodes CASSLAGRTYSGNTIYF.

This clonotype was observed a handful of times. The chain uses TRBV18 and TRBJ2-1; 7 nucleotides align to TRBD1. With V trimmed by 3 bases and J by 2 bases, 4 bases remained unmatched. Germline V gene lookup returns CDR1 KGHSH and CDR2 LQKENI. The CDR3 is 15 residues long. CDR3 in DNA: TGTGCCAGCTCACCCGACAGGGTTGCCTACAATGAGCAGTTCTTC. This encodes CASSPDRVAYNEQFF.

This clonotype is a singleton in its sample. The V and J genes are TRBV4-2 and TRBJ2-5, with 8 bases that match TRBD2. The V and J ends lost 0 bases and 4 bases, in that order; junction bases with no gene match: 10. CDR1 is LGHNA and CDR2 is YNFKEQ in the germline V gene. The CDR3 has 17 amino acids. The CDR3 here is CASSQDQDGGAGETQYF. CDR3 nucleotide sequence: TGTGCCAGCAGCCAAGATCAGGACGGGGGGGCTGGAGAGACCCAGTACTTC.

This rearrangement joins TRBV7-2 to TRBJ1-5, with a possible D match to TRBD1 (6 bases). The CDR3 has 16 residues. The V end lost 7 bases, the J end lost 3 bases, and 19 bases lay between the germline ends. Germline values: CDR1 SGHTA, CDR2 FQGNSA. This CDR3 is CASTDRGVGDNQPQHF. CDR3 nucleotide sequence: TGTGCCAGCACCGATAGGGGGGTGGGGGACAATCAGCCCCAGCATTTT.

The gene calls are TRBV15 and TRBJ2-5; 14 bases line up with TRBD2. CDR3 length: 17 residues. Losses at the gene ends were 4 bases for V and 2 bases for J; bases not matched to a gene: 6. Germline-derived CDR1 and CDR2 are LNHNV and YYDKDF (reference sequence). The CDR3 loop is CATSIGLAGGTQETQYF. CDR3 nucleotides: TGTGCCACCAGCATTGGACTAGCGGGAGGAACTCAAGAGACCCAGTACTTC.

This clonotype was seen a single time. The J gene is TRBJ2-5, the V gene TRBV7-6; the D is unclear. There are 14 residues in the CDR3. Per the germline V gene, CDR1 is SGHVS and CDR2 is FNYEAQ. The germline V and J ends were trimmed by 11 bases and 0 bases, with 16 bases remaining between them. Here the CDR3 reads CARRLIPHQETQYF. The CDR3 DNA reads as TGTGCCCGCCGCCTGATCCCCCACCAAGAGACCCAGTACTTC.

V and J are TRBV27 and TRBJ2-5; D is perhaps TRBD1 (6 bases). The CDR3 has 13 residues. Germline V gives CDR1 MNHEY, CDR2 SMNVEV (reference sequence). V lost 6 bases to trimming and J lost 7 bases, with 15 bases between them. CDR3 protein: CASRGGPARTQYF. The CDR3 coding sequence is TGTGCCAGCAGAGGGGGTCCTGCTAGGACCCAGTACTTC.

The chain is built from TRBV20-1 and TRBJ2-3, with 10 bases that match TRBD2. This CDR3 has 17 residues. CDR1 is DFQATT and CDR2 is SNEGSKA in the germline V gene (reference sequence). V gave up 3 bases and J gave up 2 bases; unmatched junction bases: 11. As DNA, the CDR3 is TGCAGTGCTAGCGGGCTAGCGGGGGCCGGAACCACAGATACGCAGTATTTT. This gives the protein CSASGLAGAGTTDTQYF.

The rearrangement links TRBV4-2 to TRBJ1-5, with 11 bases fitting TRBD1. The CDR3 sequence is 16 residues long. The V segment lost 0 bases and the J segment 5 bases; nucleotides outside the gene matches: 3. Germline CDR1 LGHNA, CDR2 YNFKEQ. The CDR3 is CASSQEGQGAYQPQHF. DNA for the CDR3: TGTGCCAGCAGCCAAGAAGGACAGGGGGCCTATCAGCCCCAGCATTTT.